A single sample is the source of the 16 T cell receptor beta chains below, sequenced in a study of T-cell memory formation after mild COVID-19. TCRdb itself ran the 5' RACE reads through MiXCR, one entry per CDR3 protein. The sample contains hundreds of thousands of distinct CDR3 sequences, about a sixth of which appear only once. Sample: PBMCs or a T cell subset sorted from them (not recorded which). Receptors originate from a man younger than 35 who had mild COVID-19 (a few samples of this study predate the infection). Cell type and time point are not known.

This clonotype was observed a handful of times. The chain combines TRBV18 with TRBJ2-3, with a tentative D call TRBD2 (6 bases). Trimming cost V 3 bases and J 2 bases, with 12 bases left between them. Germline V CDR1 and CDR2: KGHSH, LQKENI. The CDR3 contains 15 residues. CDR3 sequence reads: CASSPGRDPTDTQYF. For the CDR3, the DNA is TGTGCCAGCTCACCGGGGCGGGACCCCACAGATACGCAGTATTTT.

This clonotype was seen a handful of times. The J gene is TRBJ2-7, the V gene TRBV18; D is unresolved. Germline V gene data show CDR1 as KGHSH and CDR2 as LQKENI. This CDR3 is built from 15 residues. V lost 1 base and J lost 1, with 11 bases in between. This CDR3 reads CASSPQQQSSYEQYF. CDR3 DNA: TGTGCCAGCTCACCACAACAGCAATCTTCCTACGAGCAGTACTTC.

A few counts support this clonotype. The chain has TRBV20-1 and TRBJ2-7; 10 bases are a match to TRBD2. With 3 bases clipped from V and 4 bases from J, the junction kept 9 bases outside the gene matches. The germline CDR1 and CDR2 sequences are DFQATT and SNEGSKA (reference sequence). This CDR3 has 15 amino acids. The CDR3 nucleotides are TGCAGTGCTAGGATTCTCTTAGCGGGGGGATACGAGCAGTACTTC. This encodes CSARILLAGGYEQYF.

DNA of the CDR3: TGTGCCAGCTCGGGGACTAGCTCTTGGGGCGGGGAGCTGTTTTTT. Residues: CASSGTSSWGGELFF. The chain joins TRBV7-2 to TRBJ2-2; 9 bases map to TRBD2. Germline trimming cut 8 bases from V and 7 bases from J; bases unmatched to any gene: 11. Per germline, CDR1 SGHTA and CDR2 FQGNSA. The CDR3 loop spans 15 amino acids.

This chain connects TRBV2 to TRBJ1-1; D not resolved. Trimming removed 6 bases from V and 4 bases from J, with 9 bases in between. Germline CDR1 SNHLY, CDR2 FYNNEI. This CDR3 spans 12 amino acids. The CDR3, as DNA: TGTGCCAGCAGATTTCAGAGCACTGAAGCTTTCTTT. This encodes CASRFQSTEAFF.

J is TRBJ1-2 and V is TRBV30, with D unresolved. In germline, CDR1 is GTSNPN, CDR2 SVGIG (reference sequence). This CDR3 has 14 residues. V shed 0 bases and J shed 7 bases, with 15 bases lying between them. CDR3 in amino acids: CAWSVESQIGGYTF. CDR3 nucleotides: TGTGCCTGGAGTGTAGAGAGCCAAATCGGTGGCTACACCTTC.

This clonotype was observed at least ten times. The junction differs from germline at one of its ends, possibly a read error. The chain employs TRBV3-1 and TRBJ1-5; TRBD1 is a possible D gene (6 bases). The CDR3 contains 14 residues. CDR1 and CDR2 (germline): LGHDT, YNNKEL (reference sequence). The CDR3 sequence: CASSQGGGNQPQHF. The CDR3 DNA sequence: TGCGCCAGCAGCCAAGGGGGGGGGAATCAGCCCCAGCATTTT.

This clonotype was detected only a few times. This chain links TRBV14 with TRBJ2-7, with a weak D call TRBD2 (6 bases). The V gene lost 3 bases and the J gene lost 6 bases, with 15 bases spanning the gap. Germline values: CDR1 SGHDN, CDR2 FVKESK. This CDR3 region has 14 residues. CDR3 nucleotide sequence: TGTGCCAGCAGCCACCTGGGAGGCCCTCGCGAGCAGTACTTC. It codes for CASSHLGGPREQYF.

This clonotype turned up a few times. The V call is TRBV6-2 or TRBV6-3, the J call TRBJ2-3, with D unclear. V was cut by 4 bases and J by 5 bases, with 19 bases left in between. CDR3 length: 16 amino acids. Germline CDR1 and CDR2: MNHEY and SVGEGT. The CDR3 bases are TGTGCCAGCAGTTCTATACTGGGCGATCGACGAGATACGCAGTATTTT. It encodes CASSSILGDRRDTQYF.

The table lists this clonotype with a few counts. This chain joins TRBV10-3 and TRBJ2-1; 7 positions agree with TRBD1. Per the germline V gene, CDR1 is ENHRY and CDR2 is SYGVKD. V gave up 5 bases and J gave up 6 bases; unmatched junction bases: 10. CDR3 length: 15 amino acids. CDR3 nucleotides: TGTGCCATCAGTCGAGCTCCCGGGACAGTCAATGAGCAGTTCTTC. This encodes CAISRAPGTVNEQFF.

This clonotype was seen a few times. The CDR3 sequence: CASRGIGNEQFF. The CDR3 nucleotides are TGCGCCAGCAGGGGGATTGGCAATGAGCAGTTCTTC. V is TRBV10-2 and J is TRBJ2-1, with D unresolved. The V and J ends lost 6 bases and 6 bases respectively, with 9 bases between them. Germline CDR1 reads WSHSY; CDR2 reads SAAADI. CDR3 length equals 12 residues.

This clonotype was counted only a few times. V gene TRBV7-9 combines with J gene TRBJ1-6; D is undetermined. The germline V and J ends were trimmed by 1 base and 4 bases, with 2 bases remaining between them. The germline V gene encodes CDR1 SEHNR and CDR2 FQNEAQ (reference sequence). The CDR3 runs to 13 residues. CDR3 residues: CASSLDYNSPLHF. CDR3 nucleotides: TGTGCCAGCAGCTTAGATTATAATTCACCCCTCCACTTT.

This clonotype was picked up a small number of times. The V call is TRBV5-1, the J call TRBJ1-2; tentative D call: TRBD1 (6 bases). The CDR3 consists of 17 residues. Germline V gene lookup returns CDR1 SGHRS and CDR2 YFSETQ. V was trimmed by 0 bases and J by 2 bases, leaving 17 bases between them. CDR3 loop: CASSLGHRAMENYGYTF. In DNA form, the CDR3 reads TGCGCCAGCAGCTTGGGGCACAGGGCTATGGAAAACTATGGCTACACCTTC.

The rearrangement links TRBV4-2 to TRBJ2-3; TRBD2 aligns across 10 bases. V lost 2 bases to trimming and J lost 2 bases; unmatched junction nucleotides: 1. The CDR3 length is 15 residues. Germline V CDR1 and CDR2: LGHNA, YNFKEQ. The CDR3 DNA is TGTGCCAGCAGCCAAAGCGGGGGGGACACAGATACGCAGTATTTT. Its translation: CASSQSGGDTDTQYF.

This clonotype was detected a few times. The rearrangement uses TRBV6-6 and TRBJ1-5; the D gene is possibly TRBD1 (5 bases). This CDR3 is built from 17 residues. Germline V gene lookup returns CDR1 MNHNY and CDR2 SVGAGI (reference sequence). Deletions cut 2 bases from V and 0 bases from J, with 14 bases between. The CDR3 region has the DNA TGTGCCAGCAGTTACATCTCGGGGGGGGATAGCAATCAGCCCCAGCATTTT. Translated, it gives CASSYISGGDSNQPQHF.

The chain joins TRBV5-1 to TRBJ1-1; D unclear. The V gene lost 4 bases and the J gene lost 1 base, with 5 bases spanning the gap. Germline V lookup: CDR1 SGHRS, CDR2 YFSETQ. The CDR3 is 12 residues long. The CDR3 loop reads CASSASNTEAFF. The CDR3 nucleotides are TGCGCCAGCAGCGCCTCGAACACTGAAGCTTTCTTT.